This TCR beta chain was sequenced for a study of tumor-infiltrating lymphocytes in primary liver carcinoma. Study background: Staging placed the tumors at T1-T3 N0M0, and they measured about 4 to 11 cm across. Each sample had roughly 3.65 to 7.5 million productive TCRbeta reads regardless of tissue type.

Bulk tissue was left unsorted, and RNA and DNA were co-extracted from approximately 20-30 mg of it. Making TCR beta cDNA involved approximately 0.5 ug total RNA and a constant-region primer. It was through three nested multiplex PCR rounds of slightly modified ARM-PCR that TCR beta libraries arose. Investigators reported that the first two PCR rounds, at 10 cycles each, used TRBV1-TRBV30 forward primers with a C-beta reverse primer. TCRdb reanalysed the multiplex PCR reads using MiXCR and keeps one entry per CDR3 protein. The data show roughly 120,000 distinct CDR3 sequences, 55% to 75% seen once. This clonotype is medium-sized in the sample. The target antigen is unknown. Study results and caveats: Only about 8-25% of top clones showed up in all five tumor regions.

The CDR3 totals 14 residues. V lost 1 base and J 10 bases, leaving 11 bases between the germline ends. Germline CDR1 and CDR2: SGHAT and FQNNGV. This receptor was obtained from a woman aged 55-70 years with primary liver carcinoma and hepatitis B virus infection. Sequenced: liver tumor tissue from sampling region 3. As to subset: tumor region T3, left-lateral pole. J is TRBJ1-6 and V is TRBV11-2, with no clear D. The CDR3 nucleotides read TGTGCCAGCAGCTTAGTCTTGACTATCTCACCCCTCCACTTT. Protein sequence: CASSLVLTISPLHF.